This is a list of T cell receptor beta chains from one sample in a study of blood T cell repertoires in COVID-19. Here immunoSEQ multiplex PCR was the method, and the copy in TCRdb shows in-frame clones only, minus some. The table has about 210,000 clones, 85% seen once. Sequencing input: PBMCs or T cells enriched from blood (not recorded which). These receptors came from a man between 35 and 55 years old who had recovered from COVID-19. The CDR3 runs from the conserved cysteine through the conserved F or W. A D gene is named only where the DNA matches it firmly. Some rows have no size entry. The others give once, few or many, or a class for an expanded clone.

NA TRBJ1-1 few TRBV12-3/TRBV12-4 CAGSSHLNTEAFF TGTGCCGGTAGCAGTCACTTAAACACTGAAGCTTTCTTT
TRBD1 TRBJ1-2 NA TRBV19 CASSPLGTGVSNGYTF TGTGCCAGTAGCCCCTTGGGGACAGGGGTATCAAATGGCTACACCTTC
NA TRBJ1-5 NA TRBV2 CASSTTQRTTSNQPQHF TGTGCCAGCAGCACAACCCAACGAACAACGAGCAATCAGCCCCAGCATTTT
NA TRBJ2-1 NA TRBV19 CASSPLYNEQFF TGTGCCAGTAGTCCCCTTTACAATGAGCAGTTCTTC
TRBD2 TRBJ2-7 NA TRBV7-2 CASSLPGLGSYEQYF TGTGCCAGCAGCTTGCCGGGACTAGGAAGCTACGAGCAGTACTTC
TRBD2 TRBJ2-3 NA TRBV19 CASSSLLTSGGRGAQYF TGTGCCAGTAGTTCATTACTGACTAGCGGCGGGAGGGGAGCGCAGTATTTT
TRBD2 TRBJ2-3 NA TRBV3-1/TRBV3-2 CASSQGVGSGVSTDTQYF TGTGCCAGCAGCCAAGGGGTGGGAAGCGGGGTAAGCACAGATACGCAGTATTTT
NA TRBJ1-6 NA TRBV9 CASSLAVNSPLHF TGTGCCAGTAGCCTAGCGGTTAATTCACCCCTCCACTTT
TRBD1 TRBJ1-2 NA TRBV19 CASSIGEGQAGNYGYTF TGTGCCAGTAGTATAGGTGAAGGACAGGCTGGTAACTATGGCTACACCTTC
TRBD1 TRBJ1-1 NA TRBV12-3/TRBV12-4 CASSRNRGGAFF TGTGCCAGCAGTAGAAACAGGGGGGGGGCTTTCTTT
NA TRBJ2-1 NA TRBV3-1/TRBV3-2 CASSQRPAGRGWCEQFF TGTGCCAGCAGCCAACGCCCCGCAGGCCGCGGGTGGTGTGAGCAGTTCTTC
NA TRBJ1-2 NA TRBV5-6 CASSPTGAGYTF TGTGCCAGCAGCCCGACGGGTGCAGGCTACACCTTC
TRBD2 TRBJ2-1 NA TRBV19 CASSTPGLAAYNEQFF TGTGCCAGTAGTACCCCGGGACTAGCGGCATACAATGAGCAGTTCTTC
TRBD2 TRBJ2-7 NA TRBV9 CASSVGSGSYEQYF TGTGCCAGCAGCGTAGGCAGCGGGAGCTACGAGCAGTACTTC
TRBD2 TRBJ2-1 NA TRBV28 CASSSTGLAGGEQFF TGTGCCAGCAGTTCGACTGGACTAGCGGGAGGGGAGCAGTTCTTC
TRBD1 TRBJ2-7 NA TRBV7-9 CASSSSTGALYEQYF TGTGCCAGCAGCTCCTCGACAGGGGCCCTGTACGAGCAGTACTTC
NA TRBJ1-1 NA TRBV7-8 CASSPREDQNTEAFF TGTGCCAGCAGCCCCCGGGAGGACCAGAACACTGAAGCTTTCTTT
NA TRBJ2-5 NA TRBV7-9 CASSFLTQEETQYF TGTGCCAGCAGCTTCTTGACCCAGGAAGAGACCCAGTACTTC
TRBD2 TRBJ2-7 NA TRBV6-1 CASSVPRTSGPYEQYF TGTGCCAGCAGTGTTCCCCGGACTAGCGGGCCCTACGAGCAGTACTTC
TRBD1 TRBJ1-4 NA TRBV6-6 CASIQGQADQKLFF TGTGCCAGCATCCAGGGACAGGCCGACCAAAAACTGTTTTTT
TRBD1 TRBJ2-7 NA TRBV9 CASSATPGQEEKQYF TGTGCCAGCAGCGCGACACCGGGACAGGAAGAGAAGCAGTACTTC
NA TRBJ1-1 NA TRBV5-4 CASRRGGAGTEAFF TGTGCCAGCAGGCGCGGAGGGGCCGGCACTGAAGCTTTCTTT
NA TRBJ2-7 NA TRBV27 CASSPRATYEQYF TGTGCCAGCAGCCCGCGAGCTACCTACGAGCAGTACTTC
NA TRBJ2-7 NA TRBV21-1 CASSKQLSGRLYEQYF TGTGCCAGCAGCAAACAACTTAGCGGGAGGCTCTACGAGCAGTACTTC
TRBD1 TRBJ2-5 once TRBV18 CASTTGGSETQYF TGTGCCAGCACTACAGGGGGCTCTGAGACCCAGTACTTC
NA TRBJ1-1 few TRBV29-1 CSGKSSTALTEAFF TGCAGCGGGAAAAGTAGTACAGCTCTCACTGAAGCTTTCTTT